This is a list of T cell receptor beta chains from one sample in a study of blood T cell repertoires in COVID-19. Sequencing was performed with immunoSEQ multiplex PCR; in TCRdb, only in-frame clones are kept and a portion is missing. Here the sample spans about 75,000 clones, 90% being singletons. The sample was peripheral blood. All receptors derive from a human donor in a cohort sampled during active COVID-19. The CDR3 runs from the conserved cysteine through the conserved F or W. The D gene is left open where the match is weak. Size is omitted from some rows. Given values are once, few, many or a class for expanded clones.

j_call | d_call | clone_size | v_call | cdr3_aa | cdr3_nt
TRBJ1-1 | . | once | TRBV5-1 | CASSLWQNTEAFF | TGCGCCAGCAGCTTGTGGCAAAACACTGAAGCTTTCTTT
TRBJ1-1 | . | . | TRBV6-2/TRBV6-3 | CASSYPGLKNTEAFF | TGTGCCAGCAGTTACCCGGGACTAAAGAACACTGAAGCTTTCTTT
TRBJ2-3 | TRBD2 | . | TRBV7-3 | CASSLKGPTSGEGGSTDTQYF | TGTGCCAGCAGCTTAAAGGGCCCGACTAGCGGGGAGGGTGGGAGCACAGATACGCAGTATTTT
TRBJ2-2 | . | . | TRBV25-1 | CASTGHPNTGELFF | TGTGCCAGCACAGGACACCCGAACACCGGGGAGCTGTTTTTT
TRBJ2-1 | TRBD2 | . | TRBV4-1 | CASSQRGAGGTYNEQFF | TGCGCCAGCAGCCAGAGGGGTGCGGGGGGAACCTACAATGAGCAGTTCTTC
TRBJ2-3 | TRBD2 | . | TRBV9 | CASSPSGGTDTQYF | TGTGCCAGCAGTCCTAGCGGGGGCACAGATACGCAGTATTTT
TRBJ1-5 | . | . | TRBV18 | CASSPTEGRNQPQHF | TGTGCCAGCTCTCCTACAGAAGGCCGCAATCAGCCCCAGCATTTT
TRBJ2-1 | . | . | TRBV4-3 | CASRQGLSYNEQFF | TGCGCCAGCAGACAGGGCTTATCCTACAATGAGCAGTTCTTC
TRBJ2-1 | . | . | TRBV7-9 | CASSSDRVYYNEQFF | TGTGCCAGCAGCTCAGACAGAGTCTATTACAATGAGCAGTTCTTC
TRBJ2-7 | TRBD2 | many | TRBV30 | CAWRQPTRLAGRYEQYF | TGTGCCTGGAGACAACCCACTCGACTAGCGGGAAGGTACGAGCAGTACTTC
TRBJ2-3 | TRBD1 | . | TRBV5-4 | CASSGPGQGTDTQYF | TGTGCCAGCAGCGGGCCGGGACAGGGCACAGATACGCAGTATTTT
TRBJ1-1 | . | . | TRBV9 | CASSVEQGNTEAFF | TGTGCCAGCAGCGTAGAACAGGGGAACACTGAAGCTTTCTTT
TRBJ2-1 | TRBD2 | . | TRBV10-2 | CASIPGTSGGAWEQFF | TGCGCCAGCATTCCCGGGACTAGCGGGGGGGCGTGGGAGCAGTTCTTC
TRBJ2-1 | TRBD1 | . | TRBV3-1/TRBV3-2 | CASSPDRGDNEQFF | TGTGCCAGCAGTCCGGACAGGGGGGACAATGAGCAGTTCTTC
TRBJ2-5 | TRBD2 | . | TRBV10-2 | CASSESRASGYQETQYF | TGCGCCAGCAGTGAGTCGAGGGCTAGCGGGTACCAAGAGACCCAGTACTTC
TRBJ2-1 | . | . | TRBV6-5 | CASRVRTDSYNEQFF | TGTGCCAGCAGGGTTCGGACAGACTCCTACAATGAGCAGTTCTTC
TRBJ2-1 | TRBD2 | . | TRBV7-2 | CASSLASGPYNEQFF | TGTGCCAGCAGCTTGGCTAGCGGGCCTTACAATGAGCAGTTCTTC
TRBJ1-5 | . | . | TRBV19 | CASSSLGTNQPQHF | TGTGCCAGTAGTAGTCTCGGGACTAATCAGCCCCAGCATTTT
TRBJ2-1 | . | . | TRBV9 | CASSSSGSYNEQFF | TGTGCCAGCAGCAGCAGCGGCTCCTACAATGAGCAGTTCTTC
TRBJ1-3 | . | . | TRBV30 | CAWTRRGNTIYF | TGTGCCTGGACTCGCCGGGGAAACACCATATATTTT
TRBJ1-1 | TRBD1 | once | TRBV6-6 | CASRGQGAGVGTEAFF | TGTGCCAGCAGAGGACAGGGGGCAGGAGTTGGCACTGAAGCTTTCTTT
TRBJ1-1 | . | . | TRBV6-5 | CASSYSRQSTSEAFF | TGTGCCAGCAGTTACTCACGGCAATCGACTTCTGAAGCTTTCTTT
TRBJ2-1 | . | . | TRBV2 | CASSVLAPSGNEQFF | TGTGCCAGCAGTGTACTAGCTCCAAGTGGAAATGAGCAGTTCTTC
TRBJ2-7 | . | . | TRBV14 | CASSPGSYYEQYF | TGTGCCAGCAGCCCTGGCAGTTACTACGAGCAGTACTTC
TRBJ2-2 | TRBD1 | . | TRBV7-2 | CASSLGTGNGELFF | TGTGCCAGCTCCTTGGGGACAGGCAACGGGGAGCTGTTTTTT
TRBJ2-7 | TRBD2 | . | TRBV18 | CASSPGSAGDHEQYF | TGTGCCAGCTCACCGGGGTCCGCGGGAGACCACGAGCAGTACTTC
TRBJ2-5 | TRBD2 | . | TRBV3-1/TRBV3-2 | CASSRTSGSETQYF | TGTGCCAGCAGCCGGACTAGCGGGAGTGAGACCCAGTACTTC
TRBJ2-3 | . | . | TRBV19 | CASSGQTTDTQYF | TGTGCCAGTAGTGGGCAGACCACAGATACGCAGTATTTT
TRBJ1-4 | . | . | TRBV5-6 | CASSPPGGTPPEKLFF | TGTGCCAGCAGCCCACCCGGAGGGACGCCCCCAGAAAAACTGTTTTTT
TRBJ1-1 | . | . | TRBV5-5 | CASREGATNTEAFF | TGTGCCAGCCGGGAGGGCGCTACGAACACTGAAGCTTTCTTT
TRBJ2-7 | TRBD2 | few | TRBV28 | CASSSLERGDSYEQYF | TGTGCCAGCAGTTCCCTCGAGCGGGGGGACTCCTACGAGCAGTACTTC
TRBJ1-3 | . | once | TRBV19 | CASSDYSSGNTIYF | TGTGCCAGTAGCGACTACAGCTCTGGAAACACCATATATTTT
TRBJ1-5 | TRBD1 | once | TRBV5-6 | CASSSDRAQPQHF | TGTGCCAGCAGCTCGGACAGGGCGCAGCCCCAGCATTTT
TRBJ2-7 | TRBD2 | once | TRBV11-2 | CASRRLAGAIHEQYF | TGTGCCAGCAGGAGACTAGCGGGAGCCATCCACGAGCAGTACTTC
TRBJ2-1 | . | . | TRBV7-8 | CASSLPKVGGSPDPFF | TGTGCCAGCAGCTTACCCAAAGTGGGGGGTTCCCCGGATCCTTTCTTC
TRBJ2-7 | TRBD2 | . | TRBV2 | CASSEGRGTSASEQYF | TGTGCCAGCAGTGAAGGGAGGGGGACTAGCGCCTCCGAGCAGTACTTC
TRBJ2-1 | TRBD1 | . | TRBV5-1 | CASSPRQGAGYNEQFF | TGCGCCAGCAGCCCTAGACAGGGGGCAGGTTACAATGAGCAGTTCTTC
TRBJ2-7 | . | . | TRBV7-3 | CASSALGGELDEQYF | TGTGCCAGCAGCGCCTTAGGGGGAGAATTGGACGAGCAGTACTTC
TRBJ2-7 | . | . | TRBV7-9 | CASSWEQGYEQYF | TGTGCCAGCAGCTGGGAACAGGGCTACGAGCAGTACTTC
TRBJ2-3 | TRBD2 | . | TRBV7-9 | CASSLGLAGGLSTDTQYF | TGTGCCAGCAGCTTAGGCCTAGCGGGAGGCCTTAGCACAGATACGCAGTATTTT
TRBJ2-3 | . | . | TRBV4-2 | CASSPTSTDTQYF | TGTGCCAGCAGCCCGACTAGCACAGATACGCAGTATTTT
TRBJ1-1 | . | . | TRBV2 | CASSVRQGATEAFF | TGTGCCAGCAGTGTTAGGCAGGGTGCGACTGAAGCTTTCTTT
TRBJ1-6 | . | . | TRBV5-6 | CASSVGRRYNSPLHF | TGTGCCAGCAGCGTCGGCCGGAGGTATAATTCACCCCTCCACTTT
TRBJ1-3 | . | . | TRBV6-5 | CASSLTRGNTIYF | TGTGCCAGCAGTTTGACGAGGGGAAACACCATATATTTT
TRBJ1-5 | . | . | TRBV19 | CASSMGSYNQPQHF | TGTGCCAGTAGTATGGGGAGTTACAATCAGCCCCAGCATTTT
TRBJ2-1 | TRBD2 | . | TRBV24-1 | CATSDLGSGGKNEQFF | TGTGCCACCAGTGATTTGGGTAGCGGGGGGAAGAATGAGCAGTTCTTC
TRBJ2-1 | TRBD2 | . | TRBV4-1 | CASSQERLLAGAWGQFF | TGCGCCAGCAGCCAAGAGAGATTACTAGCGGGAGCATGGGGGCAGTTCTTC
TRBJ2-1 | TRBD2 | . | TRBV5-1 | CASSLGPTSGGADEQFF | TGCGCCAGCAGCTTGGGCCCAACTAGCGGGGGGGCCGATGAGCAGTTCTTC
TRBJ1-5 | . | . | TRBV19 | CASSGGGNNQPQHF | TGTGCCAGTAGTGGCGGCGGCAACAATCAGCCCCAGCATTTT
TRBJ2-3 | TRBD2 | . | TRBV2 | CASIRLAGTSTDTQYF | TGTGCCAGCATAAGGCTAGCGGGGACTAGCACAGATACGCAGTATTTT
TRBJ1-1 | TRBD1 | once | TRBV6-5 | CASSSDRAEKAFF | TGTGCCAGCAGTTCGGACAGGGCTGAGAAAGCTTTCTTT
TRBJ2-1 | TRBD2 | . | TRBV4-1 | CASSLDPSGYSYNEQFF | TGCGCCAGCAGTCTGGACCCTAGCGGATACTCCTACAATGAGCAGTTCTTC
TRBJ1-1 | TRBD1 | . | TRBV30 | CAWARQGKAFF | TGTGCCTGGGCCCGACAGGGTAAAGCTTTCTTT